This T cell receptor (beta chain) is drawn from a study of blood T cell repertoires in COVID-19. The CDR3 has 16 residues. Germline V gene lookup returns CDR1 MNHEY and CDR2 SVGAGI. V gave up 3 bases and J gave up 6 bases, with 17 bases separating them. Those who participated ranged in age from roughly 18 to 100 years and resided in about 24 US areas. Recovered status applied to Cohort 3 donors who had two consecutive negative PCRs. It also applied to those with clearance or with symptom resolution. Assay used: immunoSEQ multiplex PCR; TCRdb lists only in-frame clones, some missing. The table records under 300,000 clones, roughly 90% of them present only once.

This clonotype originated in a woman in her 30s who had recovered from COVID-19. Sequencing was performed on PBMCs or T cells enriched from blood (not recorded which). The V call is TRBV6-5, the J call TRBJ2-2, with D tentatively TRBD1 (6 bases). The CDR3 DNA reads as TGTGCCAGCAGTTATTCTTTACGCTACAGGGCCGGGGAGCTGTTTTTT. It codes for CASSYSLRYRAGELFF.